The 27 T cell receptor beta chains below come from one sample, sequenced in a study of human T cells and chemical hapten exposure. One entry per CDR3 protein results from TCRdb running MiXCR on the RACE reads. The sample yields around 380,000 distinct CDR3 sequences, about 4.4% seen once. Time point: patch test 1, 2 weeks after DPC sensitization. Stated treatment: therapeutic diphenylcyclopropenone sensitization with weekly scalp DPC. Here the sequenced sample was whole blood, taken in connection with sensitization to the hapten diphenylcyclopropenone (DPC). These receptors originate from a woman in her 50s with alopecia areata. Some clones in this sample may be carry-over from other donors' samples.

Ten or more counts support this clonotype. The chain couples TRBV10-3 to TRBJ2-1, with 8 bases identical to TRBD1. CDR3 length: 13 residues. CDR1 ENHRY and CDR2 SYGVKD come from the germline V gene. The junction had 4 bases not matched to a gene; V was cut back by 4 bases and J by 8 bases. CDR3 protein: CAISGTGNDEQFF. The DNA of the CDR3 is TGTGCCATCAGTGGGACAGGGAACGATGAGCAGTTCTTC.

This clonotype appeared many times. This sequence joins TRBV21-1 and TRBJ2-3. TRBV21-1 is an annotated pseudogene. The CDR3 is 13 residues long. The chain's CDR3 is CASSSWTRDTQYF. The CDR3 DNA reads TGTGCCAGCAGCTCCTGGACGAGAGATACGCAGTATTTT.

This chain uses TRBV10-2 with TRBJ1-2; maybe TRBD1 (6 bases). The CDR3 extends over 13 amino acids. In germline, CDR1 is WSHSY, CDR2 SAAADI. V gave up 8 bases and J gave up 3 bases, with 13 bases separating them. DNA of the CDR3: TGCGCCAGCGCGGACAGTCGCTACTATGGCTACACCTTC. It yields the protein CASADSRYYGYTF.

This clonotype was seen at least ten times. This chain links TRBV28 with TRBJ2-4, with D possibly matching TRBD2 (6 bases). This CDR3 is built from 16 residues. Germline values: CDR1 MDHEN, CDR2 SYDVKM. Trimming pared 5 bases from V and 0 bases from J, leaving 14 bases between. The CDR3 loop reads CASSPGLLLAKNIQYF. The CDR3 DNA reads TGTGCCAGCAGTCCGGGACTCCTTCTAGCCAAAAACATTCAGTACTTC.

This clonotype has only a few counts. This chain's CDR3 is CASSDGSGTEAFF. The CDR3 nucleotides read TGTGCCAGCAGCGATGGGAGTGGCACTGAAGCTTTCTTT. The chain joins TRBV11-2 to TRBJ1-1; D is ambiguous. The V and J ends lost 5 bases and 4 bases respectively, with 11 bases between them. The CDR3 runs to 13 residues. Per the germline V gene, CDR1 is SGHAT and CDR2 is FQNNGV.

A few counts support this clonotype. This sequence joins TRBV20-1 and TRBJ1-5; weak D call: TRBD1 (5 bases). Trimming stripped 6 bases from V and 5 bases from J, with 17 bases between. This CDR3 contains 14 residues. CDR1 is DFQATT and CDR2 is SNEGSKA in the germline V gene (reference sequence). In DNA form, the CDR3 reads TGCAGTGCCCCTCAGGGAGAGAGGGATCAGCCCCAGCATTTT. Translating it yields CSAPQGERDQPQHF.

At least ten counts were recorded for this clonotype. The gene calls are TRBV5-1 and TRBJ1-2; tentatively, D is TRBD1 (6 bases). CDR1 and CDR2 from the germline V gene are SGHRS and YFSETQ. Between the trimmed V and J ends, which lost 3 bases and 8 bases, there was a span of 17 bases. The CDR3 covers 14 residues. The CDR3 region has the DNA TGCGCCAGCAGCTCCGACAGGATTTCGTACGGCTACACCTTC. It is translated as CASSSDRISYGYTF.

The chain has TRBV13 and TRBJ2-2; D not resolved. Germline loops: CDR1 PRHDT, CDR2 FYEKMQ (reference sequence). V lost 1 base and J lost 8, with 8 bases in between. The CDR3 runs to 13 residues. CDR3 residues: CASSLAVDGELFF. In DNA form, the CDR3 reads TGTGCCAGCAGCTTAGCGGTGGATGGGGAGCTGTTTTTT.

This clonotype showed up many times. DNA of the CDR3: TGTGCCAGCAGCCAAGATCTTACAGAGACCCAGTACTTC. This encodes CASSQDLTETQYF. This chain joins TRBV3-1 and TRBJ2-5, with unresolved D. The CDR3 has 13 amino acids. CDR1 and CDR2 (germline): LGHDT, YNNKEL (reference sequence). V dropped 0 bases and J dropped 4 bases, with 6 bases sitting between them.

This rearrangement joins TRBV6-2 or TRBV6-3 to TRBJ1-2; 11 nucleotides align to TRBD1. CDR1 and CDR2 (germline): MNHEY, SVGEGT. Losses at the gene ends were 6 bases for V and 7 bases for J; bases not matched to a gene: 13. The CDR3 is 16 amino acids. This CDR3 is CASSQSPGQGAPGYTF. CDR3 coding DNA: TGTGCCAGCAGCCAATCTCCCGGACAGGGGGCGCCTGGCTACACCTTC.

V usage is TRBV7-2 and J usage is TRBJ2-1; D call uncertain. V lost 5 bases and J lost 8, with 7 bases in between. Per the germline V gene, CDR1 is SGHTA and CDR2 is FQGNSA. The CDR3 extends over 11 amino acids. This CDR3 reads CASSRTDEQFF. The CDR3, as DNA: TGTGCCAGCAGCCGCACGGATGAGCAGTTCTTC.

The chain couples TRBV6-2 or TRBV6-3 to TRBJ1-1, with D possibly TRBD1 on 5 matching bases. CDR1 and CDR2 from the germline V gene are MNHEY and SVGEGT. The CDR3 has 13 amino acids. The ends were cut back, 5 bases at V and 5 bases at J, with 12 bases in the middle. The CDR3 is CASSVWGGTEAFF. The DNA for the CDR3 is TGTGCCAGCAGTGTCTGGGGGGGAACTGAAGCTTTCTTT.

CDR3 sequence (DNA): TGTGCCAGCAGTTTGGGACAGGGGGGAGGAGAGACCCAGTACTTC. It encodes CASSLGQGGGETQYF. V gene TRBV12-3 or TRBV12-4 combines with J gene TRBJ2-5; 11 nucleotides agree with TRBD1. Germline trimming cut 3 bases from V and 4 bases from J; bases unmatched to any gene: 4. The CDR3 is 15 amino acids.

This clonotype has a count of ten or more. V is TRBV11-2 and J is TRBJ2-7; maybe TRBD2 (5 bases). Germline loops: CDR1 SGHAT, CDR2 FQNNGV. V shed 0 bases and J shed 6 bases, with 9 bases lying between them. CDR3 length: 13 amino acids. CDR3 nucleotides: TGTGCCAGCAGCTTAGATATGAGGGTCGAGCAGTACTTC. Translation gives CASSLDMRVEQYF.

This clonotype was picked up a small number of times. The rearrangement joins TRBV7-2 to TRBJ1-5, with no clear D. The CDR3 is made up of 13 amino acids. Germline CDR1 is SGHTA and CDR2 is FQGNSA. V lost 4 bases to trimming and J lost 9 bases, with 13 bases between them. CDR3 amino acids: CASSWSIEGPQHF. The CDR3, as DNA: TGTGCCAGCAGCTGGAGTATAGAGGGGCCCCAGCATTTT.

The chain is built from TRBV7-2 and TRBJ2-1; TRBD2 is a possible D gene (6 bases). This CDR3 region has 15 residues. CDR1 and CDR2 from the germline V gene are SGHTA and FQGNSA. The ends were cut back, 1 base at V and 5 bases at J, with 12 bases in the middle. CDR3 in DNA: TGTGCCAGCAGCTTAGGCCTAGCGAACAACAATGAGCAGTTCTTC. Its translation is CASSLGLANNNEQFF.

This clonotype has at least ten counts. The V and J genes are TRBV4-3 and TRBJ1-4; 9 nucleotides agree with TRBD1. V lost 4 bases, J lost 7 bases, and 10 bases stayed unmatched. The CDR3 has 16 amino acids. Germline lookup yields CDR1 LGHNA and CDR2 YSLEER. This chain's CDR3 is CASSRESGTGSEKLFF. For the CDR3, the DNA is TGCGCCAGCAGCCGAGAATCCGGGACAGGGAGTGAAAAACTGTTTTTT.

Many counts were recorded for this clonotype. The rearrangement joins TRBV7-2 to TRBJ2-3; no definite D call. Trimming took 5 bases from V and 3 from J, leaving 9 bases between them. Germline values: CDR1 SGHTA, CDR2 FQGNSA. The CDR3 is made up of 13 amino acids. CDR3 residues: CASSLQTTDTQYF. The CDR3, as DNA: TGTGCCAGCAGCCTACAAACGACAGATACGCAGTATTTT.

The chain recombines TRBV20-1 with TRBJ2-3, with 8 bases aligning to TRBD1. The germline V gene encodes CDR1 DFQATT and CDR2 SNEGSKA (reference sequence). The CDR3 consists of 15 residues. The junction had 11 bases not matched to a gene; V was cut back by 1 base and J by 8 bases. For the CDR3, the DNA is TGCAGTGCTAGAGGAGGGGACAGGCCCCTAGGTACGCAGTATTTT. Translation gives CSARGGDRPLGTQYF.

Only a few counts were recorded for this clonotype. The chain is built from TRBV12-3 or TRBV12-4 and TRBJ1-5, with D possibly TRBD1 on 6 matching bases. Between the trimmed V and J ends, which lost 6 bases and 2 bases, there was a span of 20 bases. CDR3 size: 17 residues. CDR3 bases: TGTGCCAGCAGCCGCCAATTTAGGGGGGGTGGCAATCAGCCCCAGCATTTT. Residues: CASSRQFRGGGNQPQHF.

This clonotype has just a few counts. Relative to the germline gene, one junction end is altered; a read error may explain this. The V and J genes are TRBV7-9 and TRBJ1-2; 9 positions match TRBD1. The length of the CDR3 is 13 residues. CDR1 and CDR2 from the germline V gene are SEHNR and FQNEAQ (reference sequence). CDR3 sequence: CASSSTGTGINAF. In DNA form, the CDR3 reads TGTGCCAGCAGCTCCACCGGGACAGGGATAAACGCCTTC.

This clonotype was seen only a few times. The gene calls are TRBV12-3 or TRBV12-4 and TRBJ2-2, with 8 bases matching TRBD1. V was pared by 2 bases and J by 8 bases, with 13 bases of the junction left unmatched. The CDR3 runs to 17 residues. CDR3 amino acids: CASSLRLGQVGRGELFF. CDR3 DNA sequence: TGTGCCAGCAGTTTACGGTTGGGACAGGTGGGAAGAGGGGAGCTGTTTTTT.

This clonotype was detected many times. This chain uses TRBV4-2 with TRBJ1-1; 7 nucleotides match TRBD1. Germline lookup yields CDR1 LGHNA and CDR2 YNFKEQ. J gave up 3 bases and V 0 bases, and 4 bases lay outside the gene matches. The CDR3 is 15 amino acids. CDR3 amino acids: CASSQERGLYTEAFF. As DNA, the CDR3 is TGTGCCAGCAGCCAAGAGAGGGGGCTGTACACTGAAGCTTTCTTT.

This CDR3 is CASSLARQADTQYF. CDR3 sequence (DNA): TGTGCCAGCAGCTTAGCGAGACAGGCGGATACGCAGTATTTT. V and J are TRBV7-2 and TRBJ2-3, with D possibly being TRBD1 (6 bases). Germline CDR1 is SGHTA and CDR2 is FQGNSA. This CDR3 contains 14 residues. V was pared by 0 bases and J by 6 bases, with 10 bases between. Complete variable domain (other parts from reference TRBV7-2 and TRBJ2-3): GAGVSQSPSNKVTEKGKDVELRCDPISGHTALYWYRQSLGQGLEFLIYFQGNSAPDKSGLPSDRFSAERTGGSVSTLTIQRTQQEDSAVYLCASSLARQADTQYFGPGTRLTVL.

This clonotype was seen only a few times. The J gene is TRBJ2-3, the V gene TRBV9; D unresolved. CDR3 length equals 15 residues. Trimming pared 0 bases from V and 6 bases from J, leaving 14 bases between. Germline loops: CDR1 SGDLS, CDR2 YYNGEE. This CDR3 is CASSVGVVTADTQYF. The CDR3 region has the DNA TGTGCCAGCAGCGTAGGGGTGGTTACGGCGGATACGCAGTATTTT.

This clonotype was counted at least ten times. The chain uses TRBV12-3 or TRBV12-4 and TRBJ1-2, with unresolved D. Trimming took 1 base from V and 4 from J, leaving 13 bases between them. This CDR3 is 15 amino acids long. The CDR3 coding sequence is TGTGCCAGCAGTTTAGGGGTCGGTGGAGCCTATGGCTACACCTTC. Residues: CASSLGVGGAYGYTF.

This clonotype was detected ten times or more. CDR3 DNA: TGTGCCAGCAGTGAGGGCAGGGAAGGCTATGGCTACACCTTC. Amino acid sequence: CASSEGREGYGYTF. The J gene is TRBJ1-2, the V gene TRBV2, with D possibly being TRBD1 (5 bases). Germline V lookup: CDR1 SNHLY, CDR2 FYNNEI. The CDR3 covers 14 residues. The germline V and J ends were trimmed by 3 bases and 4 bases, with 12 bases remaining between them.